These 15 T cell receptor beta chains share one sample of origin, sequenced in a study of Ad26.COV2.S vaccination and SARS-CoV-2 variants. The treatment was: around 19 received Ad26.COV2.S at low or high dose, single or two shots; about 5 received placebo; per-sample allocation not given. Sampling happened 63 days after the first vaccine or placebo injection. Repertoires were generated with immunoSEQ multiplex PCR, while TCRdb's copy carries only in-frame clones and drops some. The table includes 380,000 or so clones, about 85% detected once. This specimen was peripheral blood, taken in a trial of Ad26.COV2.S vaccine versus placebo. Receptors were obtained from a person aged 18-60 years who received the Ad26.COV2.S COVID-19 vaccine or a placebo.

This clone was seen only a few times. CDR3 coding DNA: TGTGCCAGCAGTGAATTGATAGGGACGGATAATGAAAAACTGTTTTTT. This codes for CASSELIGTDNEKLFF. The rearrangement links TRBV25-1 to TRBJ1-4; D may be TRBD1 (5 bases). Trimming took off 1 base at V and 4 bases at J, with 13 bases between the two ends. The CDR3 has 16 residues. The V gene's germline CDR1 is MGHDK and CDR2 SYGVNS.

The rearrangement joins TRBV7-9 to TRBJ1-6; D gene ambiguous. Germline loops: CDR1 SEHNR, CDR2 FQNEAQ (reference sequence). V lost 5 bases and J lost 5, with 10 bases in between. CDR3 size: 14 residues. The CDR3 spells CASSLEQNNSPLHF. The CDR3, as DNA: TGTGCCAGCAGCCTAGAGCAGAATAATTCACCCCTCCACTTT. The complete variable domain, with remaining parts taken from reference TRBV7-9 and TRBJ1-6, reads DTGVSQNPRHKITKRGQNVTFRCDPISEHNRLYWYRQTLGQGPEFLTYFQNEAQLEKSRLLSDRFSAERPKGSFSTLEIQRTEQGDSAMYLCASSLEQNNSPLHFGNGTRLTVT.

V and J are TRBV11-2 and TRBJ2-4, with D uncertain. The CDR3 is made up of 17 amino acids. Germline V gene sequence: CDR1 SGHAT, CDR2 FQNNGV. The ends were cut back, 5 bases at V and 0 bases at J, with 17 bases in the middle. The CDR3 nucleotides read TGTGCCAGCAGCCCAAGCCGGGTCGCGCTAGCCAAAAACATTCAGTACTTC. Its protein is CASSPSRVALAKNIQYF.

The chain joins TRBV7-3 to TRBJ1-2, with D possibly being TRBD1 (5 bases). Germline CDR1 and CDR2: SGHTA and FQGTGA. This CDR3 contains 15 residues. The ends were cut back, 5 bases at V and 8 bases at J, with 21 bases in the middle. CDR3 residues: CASSPNARGAGGYTF. CDR3 bases: TGTGCCAGCAGCCCCAACGCAAGGGGCGCGGGAGGCTACACCTTC.

The J gene is TRBJ2-1, the V gene TRBV6-4, with 8 nucleotides matching TRBD2. The V and J ends lost 5 bases and 3 bases, in that order; junction bases with no gene match: 3. This CDR3 has 14 residues. CDR1 and CDR2 (germline): MRHNA, SNTAGT. CDR3 coding DNA: TGTGCCAGCAGTCCGGGACTAGACTACAATGAGCAGTTCTTC. This translates into CASSPGLDYNEQFF.

The chain joins TRBV7-2 to TRBJ1-6; no clear D gene. This CDR3 is built from 13 residues. V was cut by 2 bases and J by 10 bases, with 9 bases left in between. Germline lookup yields CDR1 SGHTA and CDR2 FQGNSA. CDR3 nucleotide sequence: TGTGCCAGCAGCTTATTGGTTCTATCACCCCTCCACTTT. It codes for CASSLLVLSPLHF.

The rearrangement joins TRBV7-3 to TRBJ1-2; D is perhaps TRBD1 (5 bases). Germline lookup yields CDR1 SGHTA and CDR2 FQGTGA. Between the trimmed V and J ends, which lost 1 base and 7 bases, there was a span of 10 bases. This CDR3 has 13 amino acids. The CDR3 protein is CASSLRGRGGYTF. The CDR3 region has the DNA TGTGCCAGCAGCTTAAGGGGAAGGGGTGGCTACACCTTC. Combining the CDR3 with reference TRBV7-3 and TRBJ1-2 gives the whole variable domain GAGVSQTPSNKVTEKGKYVELRCDPISGHTALYWYRQSLGQGPEFLIYFQGTGAADDSGLPNDRFFAVRPEGSVSTLKIQRTERGDSAVYLCASSLRGRGGYTFGSGTRLTVV.

This chain joins TRBV6-2 or TRBV6-3 and TRBJ1-5, with D unclear. Germline values: CDR1 MNHEY, CDR2 SVGEGT. This CDR3 has 13 amino acids. V was pared by 1 base and J by 7 bases, with 8 bases between. The CDR3 DNA is TGTGCCAGCAGTTACTTCGGAGGGCAGCCCCAGCATTTT. Translated, it gives CASSYFGGQPQHF.

The rearrangement joins TRBV12-3 or TRBV12-4 to TRBJ2-1; possible D gene TRBD2, 5 bases. The CDR3 is 11 amino acids. Trimming cost V 0 bases and J 13 bases, with 7 bases left between them. The CDR3 coding sequence is TGTGCCAGCAGTTTAGCGGGAGAACAGTTCTTC. Its protein product is CASSLAGEQFF.

This chain joins TRBV18 and TRBJ1-1; D is unclear. This CDR3 has 14 amino acids. Germline V gives CDR1 KGHSH, CDR2 LQKENI. The V and J ends lost 4 bases and 6 bases respectively, with 15 bases between them. This CDR3 is CASSLQRALPEAFF. The CDR3 bases are TGTGCCAGCTCACTTCAACGGGCTCTACCTGAAGCTTTCTTT.

This sequence joins TRBV12-3 or TRBV12-4 and TRBJ1-4, with 8 bases fitting TRBD1. Trimming at V came to 6 bases and at J to 16 bases, leaving 10 bases not matched to a gene. The CDR3 totals 12 residues. For the CDR3, the DNA is TGTGCCAGCAGACGCCCAGGGGGCCCCGGGTTTTTT. Its protein product is CASRRPGGPGFF.

The chain joins TRBV9 to TRBJ1-2, with D possibly matching TRBD1 (6 bases). Trimming took 4 bases from V and 6 from J, leaving 16 bases between them. Germline assignment: CDR1 SGDLS and CDR2 YYNGEE. CDR3 length: 14 amino acids. CDR3 DNA: TGTGCCAGCAGCCCGCAGGGGTTTTGGGATGGCTACACCTTC. Residues: CASSPQGFWDGYTF.

The V and J genes are TRBV18 and TRBJ2-3; D is possibly TRBD2 (6 bases). V lost 3 bases, J lost 5 bases, and 12 bases lay in between. From germline, CDR1 is KGHSH and CDR2 LQKENI. This CDR3 region has 14 residues. The CDR3 DNA reads TGTGCCAGCTCACCGGGAGGTTTTGGAGATACGCAGTATTTT. It translates to CASSPGGFGDTQYF.

This clone appeared once. The chain combines TRBV28 with TRBJ1-3, with D possibly matching TRBD1 (5 bases). V lost 10 bases and J 5 bases, leaving 12 bases between the germline ends. CDR3 length equals 12 residues. The germline V gene encodes CDR1 MDHEN and CDR2 SYDVKM. In DNA form, the CDR3 reads TGTGCCACCCGGCAGGGAAGAAACACCATATATTTT. Translation: CATRQGRNTIYF.

This chain uses TRBV3-1 (or the pseudogene TRBV3-2) with TRBJ2-7; tentative D call: TRBD1 (5 bases). Looked up from germline, CDR1 is LGHDT and CDR2 is YNNKEL (reference sequence). Trimming took off 4 bases at V and 4 bases at J, with 20 bases between the two ends. The CDR3 has 16 amino acids. CDR3 sequence (DNA): TGTGCCAGCAGCCGCTCAATCAGGGCCGCGATTTACGAGCAGTACTTC. Encoded protein: CASSRSIRAAIYEQYF.